This T cell receptor beta chain was identified in a study of T cell responses to AZD1222 COVID-19 vaccine. Looking at the study overall: Second-dose intervals near 4 or 12 weeks were combined.

Trimming pared 2 bases from V and 0 bases from J, leaving 13 bases between. The CDR3 has 16 residues. Per germline, CDR1 SGDLS and CDR2 YYNGEE. This clone turned up a few times. What it recognizes is unknown. Sequenced by immunoSEQ multiplex PCR; TCRdb stores in-frame clones only, minus some. This sample has some 150,000 clones, with approximately 86% found just once. Study outcomes and limitations: Of spike-specific TCRs, nearly half reportedly target regions left unmutated in variants.

The receptor was derived from an adult in good health. Sequenced material: peripheral blood, taken on day 0 of AZD1222 vaccination. J is TRBJ2-3 and V is TRBV9, with D possibly being TRBD2 (6 bases). The CDR3 DNA follows: TGTGCCAGCAGCGTCTCAGCGGGTTTCAGCACAGATACGCAGTATTTT. Protein product: CASSVSAGFSTDTQYF.